The 4 T cell receptor beta chains given below trace back to one sample, sequenced in a study of blood T cell repertoires in COVID-19. Method: immunoSEQ multiplex PCR; TCRdb's copy keeps in-frame clones and lacks some. This sample has 20,000 to 25,000 clones; around 80% occur once, and the top ten carry around 13%. Sample: peripheral blood. The receptor set was obtained from a man aged 60 to 75 with active COVID-19.

The chain's CDR3 is CASSQLQGIRTDTQYF. The CDR3 nucleotides read TGCGCCAGCAGCCAGTTACAGGGGATTCGCACAGATACGCAGTATTTT. The chain has TRBV23-1 and TRBJ2-3; TRBD1 matches 7 bases. TRBV23-1 qualifies as an ORF whose function is uncertain. This CDR3 spans 16 amino acids. With 6 bases clipped from V and 1 base from J, the junction kept 10 bases outside the gene matches.

The chain links TRBV13 to TRBJ2-7; a possible D gene is TRBD1 (5 bases). The germline V and J ends were trimmed by 4 bases and 6 bases, with 19 bases remaining between them. Germline CDR1 reads PRHDT; CDR2 reads FYEKMQ (reference sequence). CDR3 length: 15 residues. CDR3 DNA sequence: TGTGCCAGCAGCTGCGAAGATACCGACAGTCGCGAGCAGTACTTC. It is translated as CASSCEDTDSREQYF.

The chain couples TRBV5-6 to TRBJ2-7, with 13 positions matching TRBD2. Unmatched junction bases numbered 8, after V lost 4 bases and J lost 10 bases. The CDR3 is made up of 14 amino acids. CDR1 is SGHDT, CDR2 YYEEEE, per germline. The CDR3 coding sequence is TGTGCCAGCAGCGGGGGACTAGCGGGACCCACCCAGTACTTC. It translates to CASSGGLAGPTQYF.

By share, this clone ranks as medium-sized. The CDR3 spells CASRGEGYDTEAFF. The CDR3 DNA reads as TGCGCCAGCAGGGGAGAAGGATATGACACTGAAGCTTTCTTT. This chain links TRBV4-1 with TRBJ1-1; D is uncertain. The CDR3 totals 14 residues. Germline lookup yields CDR1 MGHRA and CDR2 YSYEKL. Trimming pared 6 bases from V and 3 bases from J, leaving 14 bases between.